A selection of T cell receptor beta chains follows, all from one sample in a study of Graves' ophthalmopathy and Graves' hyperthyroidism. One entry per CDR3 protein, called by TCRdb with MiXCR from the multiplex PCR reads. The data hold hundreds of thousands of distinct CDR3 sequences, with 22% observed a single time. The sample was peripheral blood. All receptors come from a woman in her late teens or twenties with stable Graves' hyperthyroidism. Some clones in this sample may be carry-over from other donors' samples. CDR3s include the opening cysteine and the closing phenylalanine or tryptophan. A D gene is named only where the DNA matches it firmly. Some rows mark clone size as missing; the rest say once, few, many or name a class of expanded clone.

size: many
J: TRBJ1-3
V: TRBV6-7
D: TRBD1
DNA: TGTGCCAGCAGTTACACCAGGGGGGGCAGCGGGACAAGTACCTCTGGAAACACCATATATTTT
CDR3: CASSYTRGGSGTSTSGNTIYF

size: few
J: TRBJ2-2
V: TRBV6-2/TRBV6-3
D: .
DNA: TGTGCCAGCAGTTACTCCTCCCCGACAGGGAGGTACAACACCGGGGAGCTGTTTTTT
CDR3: CASSYSSPTGRYNTGELFF

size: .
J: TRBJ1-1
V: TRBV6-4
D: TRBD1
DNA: TGTGCCAGCAGTTCCGAAACAGGGGCGAACACTGAAGCTTTCTTT
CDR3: CASSSETGANTEAFF

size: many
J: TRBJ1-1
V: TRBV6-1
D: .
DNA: TGTGCCAGCAGTCCAGGGGACTTACTGATGAACACTGAAGCTTTCTTT
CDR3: CASSPGDLLMNTEAFF

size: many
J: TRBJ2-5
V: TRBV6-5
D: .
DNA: TGTGCCAGCAGTTACTCGATAGGAGGGTTGGAGACCCAGTACTTC
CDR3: CASSYSIGGLETQYF

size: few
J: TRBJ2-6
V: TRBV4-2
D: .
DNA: TGTGCCAGCAGCCAAGATCAAGGGGCTGGGGCCAACGTCCTGACTTTC
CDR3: CASSQDQGAGANVLTF

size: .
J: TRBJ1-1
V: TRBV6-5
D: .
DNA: TGTGCCAGCAGTTACGCGGGGGCGCGAACTGAAGCTTTCTTT
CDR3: CASSYAGARTEAFF

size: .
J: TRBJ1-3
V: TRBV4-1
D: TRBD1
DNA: TGCGCCAGCAGCCAAGTGGGACAGGGCTCTGGAAACACCATATATTTT
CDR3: CASSQVGQGSGNTIYF

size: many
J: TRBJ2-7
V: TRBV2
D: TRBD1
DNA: TGTGCCAGCAACGGACAGGGGGAGCAGTACTTC
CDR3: CASNGQGEQYF

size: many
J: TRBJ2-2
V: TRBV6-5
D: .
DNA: TGTGCCAGCAGTTACTTAAGGGCAGGGGAGACCGGGGAGCTGTTTTTT
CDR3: CASSYLRAGETGELFF

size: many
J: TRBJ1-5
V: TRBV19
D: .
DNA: TGTGCCAGTAGACCGGGTGGCAGCAATCAGCCCCAGCATTTT
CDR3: CASRPGGSNQPQHF

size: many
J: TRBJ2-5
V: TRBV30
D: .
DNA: TGTGCCTGGAGTACTGGGATTCGAGAGACCCAGTACTTC
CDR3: CAWSTGIRETQYF

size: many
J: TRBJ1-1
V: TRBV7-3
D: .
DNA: TGTGCCAGCAGCTTAAGTGACGGGCTAAAAGCTTTCTTT
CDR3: CASSLSDGLKAFF

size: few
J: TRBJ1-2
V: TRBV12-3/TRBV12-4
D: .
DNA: TGTGCCAGCAGGAAACCGGGACCACCTGTAGCTAACTATGGCTACACCTTC
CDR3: CASRKPGPPVANYGYTF

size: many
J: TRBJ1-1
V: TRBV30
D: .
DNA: TGTGCCTGGAGATTACAAATGAACACTGAAGCTTTCTTT
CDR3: CAWRLQMNTEAFF

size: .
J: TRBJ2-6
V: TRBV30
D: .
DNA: TGTGCCTGGAGTGTTGGCCTGGCAGGGGCCAACGTCCTGACTTTC
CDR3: CAWSVGLAGANVLTF

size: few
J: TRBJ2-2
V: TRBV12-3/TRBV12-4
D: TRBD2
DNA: TGTGCCAGCAGTCTAGCGGGCTACACCGGGGAGCTGTTTTTT
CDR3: CASSLAGYTGELFF

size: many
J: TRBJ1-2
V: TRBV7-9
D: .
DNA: TGTGCCAGCAGCGCCACAGGGAGCTACACCTTC
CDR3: CASSATGSYTF

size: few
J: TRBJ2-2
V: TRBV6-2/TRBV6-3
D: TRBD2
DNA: TGTGCCAGCAGGCGACTAGCGGGCTGGTCCGGGGAGCTGTTTTTT
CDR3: CASRRLAGWSGELFF

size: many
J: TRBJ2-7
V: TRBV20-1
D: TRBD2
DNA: TGCAGTGCTAGAGATTTTACGGGACTATCCTACTACGAGCAGTACTTC
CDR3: CSARDFTGLSYYEQYF

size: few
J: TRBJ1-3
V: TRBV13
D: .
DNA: TGTGCCAGCAGCCCCGGGAGCCGCTACTCTGGAAACACCATATATTTT
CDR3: CASSPGSRYSGNTIYF

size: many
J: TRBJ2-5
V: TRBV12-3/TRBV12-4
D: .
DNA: TGTGCCAGCAGTTTAACGGCACCTCCCGGAGAGACCCAGTACTTC
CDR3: CASSLTAPPGETQYF

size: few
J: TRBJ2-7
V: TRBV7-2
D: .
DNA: TGTGCCAGCAGCTTAGCTGGGGGGTACTTCGGGGGAGGAGGGTACGAGCAGTACTTC
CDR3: CASSLAGGYFGGGGYEQYF

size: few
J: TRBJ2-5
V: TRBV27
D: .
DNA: TGTGCCAGCAGTTCAACTATTTTAGCGGAGACCCAGTACTTC
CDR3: CASSSTILAETQYF

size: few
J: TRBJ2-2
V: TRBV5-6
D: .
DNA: TGTGCCAGCAGCAGTCCCTCAGGGTACTCCGGGGAGCCGTTTTTT
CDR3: CASSSPSGYSGEPFF

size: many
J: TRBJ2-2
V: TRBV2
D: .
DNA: TGTGCCAGCAGTGAGCTGGGTTCGAACACCGGGGAGCTGTTTTTT
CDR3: CASSELGSNTGELFF

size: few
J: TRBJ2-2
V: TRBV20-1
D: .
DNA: TGCAGTGCTAGAGCACTATATCCTACAACCCTGAGGACCGGGGAGCTGTTTTTT
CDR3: CSARALYPTTLRTGELFF

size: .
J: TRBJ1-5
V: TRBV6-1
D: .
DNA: TGTGCCAGCACCACAAGGGCCCCTACAGATCAGCCCCAGCATTTT
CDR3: CASTTRAPTDQPQHF

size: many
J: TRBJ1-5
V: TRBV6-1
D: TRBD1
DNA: TGTGCCAGCAGTGAAGGAGTCGGGACAGTAAGCAATCAGCCCCAGCATTTT
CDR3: CASSEGVGTVSNQPQHF

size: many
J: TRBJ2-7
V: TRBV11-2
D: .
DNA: TGTGCCAGCAGCTACGCCAAGCACGAGCAGTACTTC
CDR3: CASSYAKHEQYF

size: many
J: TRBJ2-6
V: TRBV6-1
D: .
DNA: TGTGCCAGCAGTGAGTCAGGGTCTCCTGGGGCCAACGTCCTGACTTTC
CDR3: CASSESGSPGANVLTF

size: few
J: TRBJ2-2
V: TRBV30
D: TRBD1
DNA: TGTGCCTGGAGTCCGGGACAGTCGAACACCGGGGAGCTGTTTTTT
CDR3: CAWSPGQSNTGELFF

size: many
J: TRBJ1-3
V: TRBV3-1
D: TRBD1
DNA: TGTGCCAGCAGCCAGGGGACAGGGGGCTCTGGAAACACCATATATTTT
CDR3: CASSQGTGGSGNTIYF

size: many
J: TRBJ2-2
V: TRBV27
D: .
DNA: TGTGCCAGCAGTTTATCTCGGGGATCGGTTTATACCGGGGAGCTGTTTTTT
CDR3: CASSLSRGSVYTGELFF

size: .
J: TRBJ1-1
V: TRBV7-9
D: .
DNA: TGTGCCAGCAGCCCGCTGACGGACACTGAAGCTTTCTTT
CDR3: CASSPLTDTEAFF

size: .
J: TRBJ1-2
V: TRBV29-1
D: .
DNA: TGCAGCGTGGCGGGCGCGGGTTATGGCTACACCTTC
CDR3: CSVAGAGYGYTF

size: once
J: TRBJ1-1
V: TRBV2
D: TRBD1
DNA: TGTGCCAGCCAGGGGGATCGAAACACTGAAGCTTTCTTT
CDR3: CASQGDRNTEAFF

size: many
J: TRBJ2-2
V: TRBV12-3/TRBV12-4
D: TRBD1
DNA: TGTGCCAGCAGTAGAACCTCGACAGGGCAGGGCGGGGAGCTGTTTTTT
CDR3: CASSRTSTGQGGELFF

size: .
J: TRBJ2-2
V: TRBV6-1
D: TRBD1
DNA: TGTGCCAGCAGGTCCGGGACAGGGACCACCGGGGAGCTGTTTTTT
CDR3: CASRSGTGTTGELFF

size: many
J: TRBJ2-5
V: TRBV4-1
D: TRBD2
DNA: TGCGCCAGCAGCCCCCTAGGGCCGGGACTAGCCTACGAGACCCAGTACTTC
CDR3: CASSPLGPGLAYETQYF

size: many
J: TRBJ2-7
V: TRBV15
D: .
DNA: TGTGCCACCAGCAGAGAAAGGGTCCCCTCCTACGAGCAGTACTTC
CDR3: CATSRERVPSYEQYF

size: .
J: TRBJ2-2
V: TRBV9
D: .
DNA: TGTGCCAGCAGCCCTACCCGACAGACCGGGGAGCTGTTTTTT
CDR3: CASSPTRQTGELFF

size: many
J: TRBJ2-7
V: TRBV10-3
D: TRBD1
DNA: TGTGCCATCAGCCCGGGACAGGGGGCTCTTAACGAGCAGTACTTC
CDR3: CAISPGQGALNEQYF

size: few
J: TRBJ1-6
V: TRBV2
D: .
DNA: TGTGCCAGCAGTGAATCCAGGGGCGGCAATTCACCCCTCCACTTT
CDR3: CASSESRGGNSPLHF

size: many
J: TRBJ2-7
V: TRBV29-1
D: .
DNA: TGCAGCGTTCGCCTGCCTACATCCTACGAGCAGTACTTC
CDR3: CSVRLPTSYEQYF

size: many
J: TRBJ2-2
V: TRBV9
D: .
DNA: TGTGCCAGCAGCGTAGAGGTCAAGCCCACCGGGGAGCTGTTTTTT
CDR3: CASSVEVKPTGELFF

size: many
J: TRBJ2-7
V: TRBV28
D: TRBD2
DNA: TGTGCCAGCAGTCGCGGGGGGGAGGCGAAGCAGTACTTC
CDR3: CASSRGGEAKQYF

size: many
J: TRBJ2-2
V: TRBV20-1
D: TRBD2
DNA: TGCAGTGCTAGAGATTGGCGGGAGACCGGGGAGCTGTTTTTT
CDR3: CSARDWRETGELFF

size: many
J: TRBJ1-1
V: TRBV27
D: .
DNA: TGTGCCAGCAGTTTAGGGATGGGGCGGACTGAAGCTTTCTTT
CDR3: CASSLGMGRTEAFF